Included here is one T cell receptor beta chain sequence, with context. The antigen remains undetermined. Patients all relapsed after autologous stem cell transplantation, and there was variation in brentuximab vedotin exposure. J gave up 7 bases and V 5 bases, and 3 bases lay outside the gene matches. Germline V gene sequence: CDR1 SNHLY, CDR2 FYNNEI. This CDR3 contains 13 residues. TCRdb's table, derived via immunoSEQ multiplex PCR, lists solely in-frame clones and lacks some. The table records 95,000 to 120,000 clones, 70% to 90% of them present only once. This specimen belongs to a study of PD-1 blockade in classical Hodgkin lymphoma. Study-level findings and limits: Those achieving complete response showed baseline diversity like newly diagnosed patients.

This receptor was identified in a human donor with classical Hodgkin lymphoma. Sequencing used peripheral blood mononuclear cells (PBMCs), obtained before the second cycle of nivolumab. V gene TRBV2 combines with J gene TRBJ2-1, with 9 bases matching TRBD2. This CDR3 is CASSRREGNEQFF. The CDR3, as DNA: TGTGCCAGCAGTCGGCGGGAGGGGAATGAGCAGTTCTTC.